This is a list of T cell receptor beta chains from one sample in a study of cytomegalovirus exposure and HLA in healthy donors. The data were produced by immunoSEQ multiplex PCR, yet TCRdb's version contains in-frame clones alone and is incomplete. The table shows roughly 180,000 clones, with about 10% occurring only once. Sequencing was carried out using PBMCs. The receptors stem from a woman in her 30s in good health and CMV-seropositive. Both conserved end residues are part of each CDR3. Clone size appears in some rows only: once, few, many, or a class for an expanded clone.

cdr3_aa j_call clone_size v_call
CSVVRGVTDTQYF TRBJ2-3 few TRBV29-1
CASSPGTSRYEQYF TRBJ2-7 few TRBV7-2
CASSQQRGGRRDEQFF TRBJ2-1 - TRBV7-8
CASSYLGTSVYNEQFF TRBJ2-1 few TRBV6-6
CASSGQGVLETQYF TRBJ2-5 - TRBV6-1
CASSSGLAGFYEQYF TRBJ2-7 - TRBV6-5
CASSAGTGGTYEQYF - - TRBV5-1
CSVVQGLEQYF TRBJ2-7 few TRBV29-1
CASSLRLAETQYF TRBJ2-3 - TRBV9
CASSLGQGNTEAFF TRBJ1-1 few TRBV19
CASSSGRGYEQYF TRBJ2-7 - TRBV6-5
CAWSPGEGQPQHF TRBJ1-5 - TRBV30
CASTGQAGAWEQFF TRBJ2-1 - TRBV25-1
CASSPSDRGKGQPQHF TRBJ1-5 - TRBV27
CASSPDGGSSYEQYF TRBJ2-7 - TRBV5-1
CASFSSRVDTEAFF TRBJ1-1 - TRBV6-1
CASSLELAGDYEQYF TRBJ2-7 few TRBV5-6
CASSGTGGLSYEQYF TRBJ2-7 few TRBV5-1
CASSKAGLAASYEQYF TRBJ2-7 - TRBV21-1
CASSLGLVLGGEQFF TRBJ2-1 - TRBV27
CATSREWDSAYEQYF TRBJ2-7 - TRBV15
CASSLAGGNEQYF TRBJ2-7 few TRBV5-6
CASSLLAEEASGANVLTF TRBJ2-6 few TRBV4-2
CASSWNRGEAFF TRBJ1-1 few TRBV5-1
CATSRDRQRGYEQYF TRBJ2-7 - TRBV15
CASSVARGGDYGYTF TRBJ1-2 - TRBV9
CASSHGQAVSYNEQFF TRBJ2-1 - TRBV9
CASIVRGIDLFF TRBJ2-1 few TRBV2
CASRSLADYNEQFF TRBJ2-1 - TRBV5-1
CASSRERRNEQFF TRBJ2-1 - TRBV10-1
CASSETGVNYNEQFF TRBJ2-1 few TRBV2